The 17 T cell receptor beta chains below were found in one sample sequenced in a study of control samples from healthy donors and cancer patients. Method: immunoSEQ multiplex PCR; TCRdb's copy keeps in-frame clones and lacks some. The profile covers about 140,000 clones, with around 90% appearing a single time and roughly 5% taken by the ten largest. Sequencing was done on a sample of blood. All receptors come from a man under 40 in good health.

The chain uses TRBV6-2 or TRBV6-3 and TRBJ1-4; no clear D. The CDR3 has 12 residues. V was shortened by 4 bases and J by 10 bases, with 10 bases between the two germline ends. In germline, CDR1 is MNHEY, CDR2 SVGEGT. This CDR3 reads CASSFGGGKLFF. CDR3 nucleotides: TGTGCCAGCAGTTTTGGAGGTGGAAAACTGTTTTTT.

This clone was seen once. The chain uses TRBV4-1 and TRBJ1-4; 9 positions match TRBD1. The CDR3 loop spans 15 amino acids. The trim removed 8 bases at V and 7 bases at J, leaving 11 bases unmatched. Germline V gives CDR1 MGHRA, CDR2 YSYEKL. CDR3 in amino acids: CASQSVGQGGEKLFF. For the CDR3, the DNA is TGCGCCAGCCAAAGTGTGGGACAGGGTGGTGAAAAACTGTTTTTT.

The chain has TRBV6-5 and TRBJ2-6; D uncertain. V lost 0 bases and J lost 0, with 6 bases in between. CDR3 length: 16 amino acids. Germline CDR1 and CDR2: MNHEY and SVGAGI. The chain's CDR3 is CASSYSSSSGANVLTF. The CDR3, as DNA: TGTGCCAGCAGTTACTCCTCGAGCTCTGGGGCCAACGTCCTGACTTTC.

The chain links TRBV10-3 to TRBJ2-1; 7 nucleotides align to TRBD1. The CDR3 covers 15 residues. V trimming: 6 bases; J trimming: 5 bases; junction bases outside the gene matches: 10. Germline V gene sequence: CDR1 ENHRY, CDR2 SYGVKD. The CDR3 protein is CAISARQGENNEQFF. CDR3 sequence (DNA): TGTGCCATCAGCGCCCGGCAGGGGGAAAACAATGAGCAGTTCTTC.

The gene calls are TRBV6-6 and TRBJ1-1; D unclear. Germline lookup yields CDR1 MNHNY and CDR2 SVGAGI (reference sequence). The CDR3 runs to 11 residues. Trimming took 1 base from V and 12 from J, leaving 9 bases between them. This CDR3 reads CASSYWEKTFF. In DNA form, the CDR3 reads TGTGCCAGCAGTTACTGGGAGAAAACTTTCTTT.

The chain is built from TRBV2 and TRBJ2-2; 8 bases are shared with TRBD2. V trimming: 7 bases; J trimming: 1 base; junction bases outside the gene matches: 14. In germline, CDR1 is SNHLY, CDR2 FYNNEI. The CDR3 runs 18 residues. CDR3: CASNTPRTSGRNTGELFF. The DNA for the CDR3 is TGTGCCAGCAATACCCCCAGAACTAGCGGACGGAACACCGGGGAGCTGTTTTTT.

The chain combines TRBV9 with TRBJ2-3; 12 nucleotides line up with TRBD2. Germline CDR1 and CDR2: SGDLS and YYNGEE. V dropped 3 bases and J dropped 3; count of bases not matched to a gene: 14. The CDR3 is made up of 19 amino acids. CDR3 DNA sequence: TGTGCCAGCAGCGGGGGTCTAGCGGGAGGGGTGTTCGCGACAGATACGCAGTATTTT. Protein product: CASSGGLAGGVFATDTQYF.

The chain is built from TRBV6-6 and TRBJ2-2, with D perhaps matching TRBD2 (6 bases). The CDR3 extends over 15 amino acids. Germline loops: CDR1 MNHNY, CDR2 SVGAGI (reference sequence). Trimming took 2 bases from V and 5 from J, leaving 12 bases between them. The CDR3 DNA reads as TGTGCCAGCAGTTACGCGGGGTCTCCTACCGGGGAGCTGTTTTTT. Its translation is CASSYAGSPTGELFF.

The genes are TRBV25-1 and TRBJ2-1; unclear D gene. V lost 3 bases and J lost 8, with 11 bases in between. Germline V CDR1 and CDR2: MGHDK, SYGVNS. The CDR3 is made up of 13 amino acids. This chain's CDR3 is CASSDLSRHEQFF. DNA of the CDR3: TGTGCCAGCAGTGACCTTAGTAGGCATGAGCAGTTCTTC. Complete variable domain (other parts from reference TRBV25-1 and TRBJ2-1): EADIYQTPRYLVIGTGKKITLECSQTMGHDKMYWYQQDPGMELHLIHYSYGVNSTEKGDLSSESTVSRIRTEHFPLTLESARPSHTSQYLCASSDLSRHEQFFGPGTRLTVL.

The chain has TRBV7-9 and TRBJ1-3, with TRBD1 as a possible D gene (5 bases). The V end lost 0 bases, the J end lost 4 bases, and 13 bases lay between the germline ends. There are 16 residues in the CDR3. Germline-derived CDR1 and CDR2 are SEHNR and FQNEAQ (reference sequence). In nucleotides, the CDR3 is TGTGCCAGCAGCTTAGCGACGGGGGGTAGAGGAAACACCATATATTTT. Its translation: CASSLATGGRGNTIYF.

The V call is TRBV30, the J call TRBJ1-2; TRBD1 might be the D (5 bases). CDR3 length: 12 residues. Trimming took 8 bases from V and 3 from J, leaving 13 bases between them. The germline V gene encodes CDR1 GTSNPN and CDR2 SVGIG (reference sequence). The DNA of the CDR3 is TGTGCCGTCCTAGAGGGGTACTATGGCTACACCTTC. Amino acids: CAVLEGYYGYTF.

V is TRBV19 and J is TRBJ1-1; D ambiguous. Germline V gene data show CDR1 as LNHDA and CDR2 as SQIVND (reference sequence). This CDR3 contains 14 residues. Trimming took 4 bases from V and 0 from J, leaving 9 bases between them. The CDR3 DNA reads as TGTGCCAGTAGTAAAGTGAAGATGAACACTGAAGCTTTCTTT. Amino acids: CASSKVKMNTEAFF.

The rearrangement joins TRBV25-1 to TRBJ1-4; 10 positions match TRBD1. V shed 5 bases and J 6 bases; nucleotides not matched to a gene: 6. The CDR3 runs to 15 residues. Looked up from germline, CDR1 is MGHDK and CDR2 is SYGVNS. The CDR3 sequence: CASSLAGTGDEKLFF. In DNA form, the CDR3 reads TGTGCCAGCAGTTTAGCCGGGACAGGGGATGAAAAACTGTTTTTT.

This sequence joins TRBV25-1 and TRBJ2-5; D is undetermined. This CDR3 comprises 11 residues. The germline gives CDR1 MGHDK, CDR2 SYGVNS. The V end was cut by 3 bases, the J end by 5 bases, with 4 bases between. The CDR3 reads CASSDRETQYF. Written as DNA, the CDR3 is TGTGCCAGCAGTGATAGGGAGACCCAGTACTTC.

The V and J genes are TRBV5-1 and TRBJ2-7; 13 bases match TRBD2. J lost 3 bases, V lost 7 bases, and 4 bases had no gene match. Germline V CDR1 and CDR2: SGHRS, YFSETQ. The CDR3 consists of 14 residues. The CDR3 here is CASRLAGGHYEQYF. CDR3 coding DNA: TGCGCCAGCCGACTAGCGGGAGGCCACTACGAGCAGTACTTC.

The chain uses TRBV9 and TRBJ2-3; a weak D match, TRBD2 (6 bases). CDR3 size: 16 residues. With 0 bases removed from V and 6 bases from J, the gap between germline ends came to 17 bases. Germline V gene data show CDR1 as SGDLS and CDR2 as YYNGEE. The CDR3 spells CASSVDWTTGVDTQYF. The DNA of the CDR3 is TGTGCCAGCAGCGTAGATTGGACAACGGGGGTGGATACGCAGTATTTT.

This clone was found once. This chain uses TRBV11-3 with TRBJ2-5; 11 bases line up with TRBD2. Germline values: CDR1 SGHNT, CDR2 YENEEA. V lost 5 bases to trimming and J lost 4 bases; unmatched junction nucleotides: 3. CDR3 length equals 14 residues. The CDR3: CASSTTSGTETQYF. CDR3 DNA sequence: TGTGCCAGCAGCACGACTAGCGGGACAGAGACCCAGTACTTC.